This TCR beta chain was captured in a study of blood T cell repertoires in COVID-19. The CDR3 length is 13 residues. Trimming took 0 bases from V and 5 from J, leaving 10 bases between them. CDR1 GTSNPN and CDR2 SVGIG come from the germline V gene (reference sequence). In the original processing: For nucleated cells, counts were estimated from reference gene primer amplification. The assay was immunoSEQ multiplex PCR, and TCRdb's table has in-frame clones only and misses some. V, J and clone size were drawn from that table, and D and trimming were deduced from the DNA. The data hold 200,000 to 250,000 clones, with 70% to 90% observed a single time. This clone was observed once.

Material for sequencing was peripheral blood. This receptor was obtained from a man in his forties or fifties with acute or convalescent COVID-19. The chain combines TRBV30 with TRBJ1-1, with D unclear. DNA of the CDR3: TGTGCCTGGAGTGTAACCTCGGGGACTGAAGCTTTCTTT. It translates to CAWSVTSGTEAFF.